The next 25 T cell receptor beta chains were all read from a single sample in a study of cytomegalovirus exposure and HLA in healthy donors. It was with 60 Vbeta and 13 Jbeta primers that the PCR ran. The table came from immunoSEQ multiplex PCR; TCRdb's copy has only in-frame clones and leaves some out. Of 90,000 or so clones listed, 82% were seen once; the top ten hold 3% to 4%. The specimen sequenced was PBMCs. Every receptor here comes from a man aged 45 to 65 in good health and CMV-seronegative.

V usage is TRBV5-1 and J usage is TRBJ2-7; TRBD1 matches 7 bases. In germline, CDR1 is SGHRS, CDR2 YFSETQ. The V segment lost 3 bases and the J segment 4 bases; nucleotides outside the gene matches: 10. The CDR3 has 15 amino acids. The chain's CDR3 is CASSSVRGQFYEQYF. In DNA form, the CDR3 reads TGCGCCAGCAGCTCGGTTCGGGGACAGTTTTACGAGCAGTACTTC. Filled out from reference TRBV5-1 and TRBJ2-7, the complete variable domain reads KAGVTQTPRYLIKTRGQQVTLSCSPISGHRSVSWYQQTPGQGLQFLFEYFSETQRNKGNFPGRFSGRQFSNSRSEMNVSTLELGDSALYLCASSSVRGQFYEQYFGPGTRLTVT.

The chain carries TRBV4-1 and TRBJ2-1; TRBD1 aligns across 9 bases. Germline V gene data show CDR1 as MGHRA and CDR2 as YSYEKL. Losses at the gene ends were 0 bases for V and 3 bases for J; bases not matched to a gene: 6. CDR3 length equals 17 residues. CDR3 loop: CASSQDTGTGFYNEQFF. The DNA of the CDR3 is TGCGCCAGCAGCCAAGACACCGGGACAGGGTTCTACAATGAGCAGTTCTTC.

The chain uses TRBV7-2 and TRBJ2-7, with 7 positions matching TRBD2. Trimming took 4 bases from V and 2 from J; bases not matched to a gene: 8. The germline V gene has CDR1 SGHTA and CDR2 FQGNSA. There are 15 residues in the CDR3. The CDR3 protein is CASSWLADPAYEQYF. CDR3 DNA sequence: TGTGCCAGCAGCTGGCTAGCGGATCCTGCCTACGAGCAGTACTTC.

This chain uses TRBV10-3 with TRBJ1-5, with 9 positions matching TRBD1. CDR1 is ENHRY, CDR2 SYGVKD, per germline. The CDR3 length is 14 residues. V shed 5 bases, J shed 7 bases, and the junction held 6 bases outside the gene matches. CDR3 nucleotide sequence: TGTGCCATCAGTTGGGACAGGGTAGGGCAGCCCCAGCATTTT. Translation: CAISWDRVGQPQHF.

The V call is TRBV7-8, the J call TRBJ1-1; D is perhaps TRBD1 (5 bases). In germline, CDR1 is SGHVS, CDR2 FQNEAQ. The CDR3 extends over 13 amino acids. The V gene lost 4 bases and the J gene lost 2 bases, with 8 bases spanning the gap. The CDR3 bases are TGTGCCAGCAGCTGGGGGGGAAACACTGAAGCTTTCTTT. Its protein product is CASSWGGNTEAFF.

Written as DNA, the CDR3 is TGCGCCAGCAGCCAAGATAAGTGGACAGGGTCCTACGAGCAGTACTTC. It encodes CASSQDKWTGSYEQYF. The rearrangement joins TRBV4-1 to TRBJ2-7; 8 bases agree with TRBD1. The CDR3 contains 16 residues. V shed 0 bases and J 1 base; nucleotides not matched to a gene: 5. Germline CDR1 MGHRA, CDR2 YSYEKL.

The rearrangement uses TRBV7-2 and TRBJ1-2; D not resolved. V lost 2 bases, J lost 4 bases, and 11 bases lay in between. Germline V lookup: CDR1 SGHTA, CDR2 FQGNSA. The CDR3 is 14 residues long. The CDR3 region is CASSLPAWSYGYTF. The CDR3 region has the DNA TGTGCCAGCAGCTTACCAGCATGGAGCTATGGCTACACCTTC.

This rearrangement joins TRBV6-6 to TRBJ2-1; 7 nucleotides agree with TRBD1. The CDR3 extends over 15 amino acids. CDR1 is MNHNY and CDR2 is SVGAGI in the germline V gene (reference sequence). V shed 2 bases, J shed 3 bases, and the junction held 4 bases outside the gene matches. Here the CDR3 DNA reads TGTGCCAGCAGTTACACAGGGGATAACTACAATGAGCAGTTCTTC. Its translation: CASSYTGDNYNEQFF.

The chain employs TRBV19 and TRBJ2-3; D remains unclear. Per germline, CDR1 LNHDA and CDR2 SQIVND (reference sequence). V lost 4 bases, J lost 1 base, and 12 bases lay in between. This CDR3 has 15 residues. The CDR3 DNA is TGTGCCAGTAGTACGCGTAGACTGGGCACAGATACGCAGTATTTT. This translates into CASSTRRLGTDTQYF.

In regard to this clone: Different DNA sequences within this sample yield the same CDR3. The V and J genes are TRBV29-1 and TRBJ1-1; TRBD1 is a possible D gene (6 bases). The germline V gene has CDR1 SQVTM and CDR2 ANQGSEA. The CDR3 covers 12 residues. Trimming removed 4 bases from V and 10 bases from J, with 16 bases in between. The DNA of the CDR3 is TGCAGCGTTGTGGGGACAAATACGAGAGCTTTCTTT. Residues: CSVVGTNTRAFF.

Worth noting for this clone: The same CDR3 also results from other DNA sequences found in this sample. The chain links TRBV7-2 to TRBJ1-5; TRBD1 is a possible D gene (5 bases). Germline V gene sequence: CDR1 SGHTA, CDR2 FQGNSA. The length of the CDR3 is 13 residues. The V end was cut by 5 bases, the J end by 5 bases, with 10 bases between. CDR3 sequence: CASSPGADQPQHF. In DNA form, the CDR3 reads TGTGCCAGCAGCCCTGGGGCCGATCAGCCCCAGCATTTT.

The chain employs TRBV7-9 and TRBJ2-3, with TRBD2 as a possible D gene (6 bases). The CDR3 spans 15 residues. From germline, CDR1 is SEHNR and CDR2 FQNEAQ (reference sequence). V lost 5 bases and J 1 base, leaving 13 bases between the germline ends. The DNA for the CDR3 is TGTGCCAGCAGCCGTCGGGCTAGCGGCACAGATACGCAGTATTTT. This sequence encodes CASSRRASGTDTQYF.

The chain has TRBV10-3 and TRBJ2-3, with D perhaps TRBD1 (6 bases). The V gene lost 6 bases and the J gene lost 6 bases, with 16 bases spanning the gap. The CDR3 runs to 14 residues. Per the germline V gene, CDR1 is ENHRY and CDR2 is SYGVKD. The CDR3 loop reads CAISLSSQGDTQYF. The CDR3 coding sequence is TGTGCCATCAGCCTTAGCTCCCAGGGGGATACGCAGTATTTT.

The count of this clone is one. The chain links TRBV2 to TRBJ2-7, with TRBD2 matching 11 bases. The CDR3 length is 14 residues. V lost 4 bases to trimming and J lost 6 bases; unmatched junction nucleotides: 5. Germline V gene lookup returns CDR1 SNHLY and CDR2 FYNNEI. Written as DNA, the CDR3 is TGTGCCAGCAGTGCCCTAGCGGGAGGAGGCGAGCAGTACTTC. Protein: CASSALAGGGEQYF.

CDR3 in DNA: TGTGCCAGCAAAGGCGGGGTAGGGGACAATCAGCCCCAGCATTTT. Its protein product is CASKGGVGDNQPQHF. The chain combines TRBV28 with TRBJ1-5, with D possibly being TRBD1 (5 bases). V gave up 7 bases and J gave up 3 bases, with 16 bases separating them. The CDR3 sequence is 15 residues long. Germline CDR1 and CDR2: MDHEN and SYDVKM.

The rearrangement joins TRBV11-1 to TRBJ2-3; D unclear. This CDR3 has 13 residues. Germline V CDR1 and CDR2: SGHAT, FQDESV (reference sequence). The V gene lost 5 bases and the J gene lost 6 bases, with 12 bases spanning the gap. The CDR3 sequence is CASSLPPRDTQYF. CDR3 nucleotide sequence: TGTGCCAGCAGCCTACCCCCCCGGGATACGCAGTATTTT.

The chain employs TRBV19 and TRBJ2-2, with a tentative D call TRBD2 (7 bases). The CDR3 loop spans 16 amino acids. The germline gives CDR1 LNHDA, CDR2 SQIVND (reference sequence). V was trimmed by 2 bases and J by 2 bases, leaving 12 bases between them. The CDR3 DNA reads TGTGCCAGTAGTATACAGGGGACTATCAACACCGGGGAGCTGTTTTTT. This encodes CASSIQGTINTGELFF. The variable domain in full, with the rest retrieved from reference TRBV19 and TRBJ2-2, is DGGITQSPKYLFRKEGQNVTLSCEQNLNHDAMYWYRQDPGQGLRLIYYSQIVNDFQKGDIAEGYSVSREKKESFPLTVTSAQKNPTAFYLCASSIQGTINTGELFFGEGSRLTVL.

CDR3 sequence reads: CASSSVKGQGANAFF. The CDR3 bases are TGTGCCAGCAGTTCTGTCAAAGGACAGGGGGCGAATGCTTTCTTT. V gene TRBV27 combines with J gene TRBJ1-1; 11 nucleotides agree with TRBD1. The CDR3 sequence is 15 residues long. The V segment lost 4 bases and the J segment 11 bases; nucleotides outside the gene matches: 12. The germline CDR1 and CDR2 sequences are MNHEY and SMNVEV (reference sequence).

The V call is TRBV7-9, the J call TRBJ2-3; a weak D match, TRBD2 (5 bases). The V gene's germline CDR1 is SEHNR and CDR2 FQNEAQ (reference sequence). The V end was cut by 5 bases, the J end by 2 bases, with 17 bases between. The CDR3 contains 16 residues. In DNA, the CDR3 is TGTGCCAGCAGCCCCCCTGAGAGGGAGCTCACAGATACGCAGTATTTT. It specifies CASSPPERELTDTQYF.

The V gene is TRBV27, the J gene TRBJ2-1; 9 bases are a match to TRBD2. Germline CDR1 is MNHEY and CDR2 is SMNVEV (reference sequence). The CDR3 extends over 14 amino acids. After removal of 5 bases from V and 7 bases from J, the junction contained 6 bases not matched to a gene. CDR3 region: CASSGLAGINEQFF. CDR3 nucleotides: TGTGCCAGCAGTGGGCTAGCGGGAATTAATGAGCAGTTCTTC.

The chain carries TRBV2 and TRBJ2-7; D may be TRBD2 (6 bases). V dropped 6 bases and J dropped 0 bases, with 12 bases sitting between them. CDR1 and CDR2 (germline): SNHLY, FYNNEI. The CDR3 is 14 residues long. CDR3 region: CASRGVADSYEQYF. The CDR3 coding sequence is TGTGCCAGCAGAGGGGTAGCGGACTCCTACGAGCAGTACTTC.

This clone was seen only a few times. This chain uses TRBV19 with TRBJ2-5; the match to TRBD1 covers 9 bases. Germline values: CDR1 LNHDA, CDR2 SQIVND (reference sequence). The junction had 5 bases not matched to a gene; V was cut back by 4 bases and J by 5 bases. CDR3 length: 14 residues. The CDR3 is CASSTTGGGETQYF. The CDR3 coding sequence is TGTGCCAGTAGTACGACAGGGGGTGGGGAGACCCAGTACTTC.

The chain joins TRBV29-1 to TRBJ2-7, with 10 bases lining up with TRBD1. The CDR3 sequence is 12 residues long. CDR1 and CDR2 from the germline V gene are SQVTM and ANQGSEA. V gave up 5 bases and J gave up 6 bases; unmatched junction bases: 4. The CDR3 DNA is TGCAGCGTTCCTCGGACAGGGGGCGAGCAGTACTTC. Residues: CSVPRTGGEQYF.

This clone was detected only once. The chain joins TRBV28 to TRBJ2-3, with TRBD1 matching over 9 bases. The CDR3 runs 15 residues. The V gene end was trimmed by 5 bases and the J gene end by 4 bases; junction bases not matched to a gene: 7. The V gene's germline CDR1 is MDHEN and CDR2 SYDVKM. The CDR3 DNA reads as TGTGCCAGCAGTCCCGGTGGGACAGGGTCAGATACGCAGTATTTT. Protein: CASSPGGTGSDTQYF.

This clone occurred once. The chain carries TRBV5-8 and TRBJ2-3, with a weak D call TRBD2 (6 bases). This CDR3 is built from 14 residues. Trimming removed 4 bases at V and 6 bases at J, with 15 bases between. CDR1 is SGHTS, CDR2 YDEGEE, per germline. CDR3 amino acids: CASSLTLGRDTQYF. The CDR3 nucleotides are TGTGCCAGCAGCCTCACATTGGGGAGGGATACGCAGTATTTT.